This paragraph reports one TCR beta chain. What it binds is unknown. This record comes from a study of identical twins. cDNA molecules carried unique molecular identifiers, and template switching added a universal primer site. TCRdb itself ran the 5' RACE reads through MiXCR, one entry per CDR3 protein. The sample holds approximately 700,000 distinct CDR3 sequences; about 20% are singletons and the top ten take about an eighth. Trimming removed 4 bases from V and 0 bases from J; junction bases left unmatched: 5. CDR1 and CDR2 (germline): LGHDT, YNNKEL (reference sequence). The CDR3 spans 16 residues. Study-wide findings and caveats: Zero-insertion findings could be partly confounded by invariant cells (MAIT and iNKT cells).

The sample was also linked to a second study, of T cells expressing NK-cell markers. According to that study: Serological testing identified seven of the eight sequenced donors as HCMV-seropositive and one as seronegative. In about 6 donors, dominant CD3+CD56+NKG2C+ clones formed about 1.0-7.5% of CD8+ cells.

This rearrangement joins TRBV3-1 to TRBJ2-1; TRBD1 agrees at 8 bases. The sample was PBMCs. The sequence was obtained from a woman between 18 and 30 years old in good health. CDR3 DNA: TGTGCCAGCAGCCGGATAGACAGGGGCTCCTACAATGAGCAGTTCTTC. Translated: CASSRIDRGSYNEQFF.